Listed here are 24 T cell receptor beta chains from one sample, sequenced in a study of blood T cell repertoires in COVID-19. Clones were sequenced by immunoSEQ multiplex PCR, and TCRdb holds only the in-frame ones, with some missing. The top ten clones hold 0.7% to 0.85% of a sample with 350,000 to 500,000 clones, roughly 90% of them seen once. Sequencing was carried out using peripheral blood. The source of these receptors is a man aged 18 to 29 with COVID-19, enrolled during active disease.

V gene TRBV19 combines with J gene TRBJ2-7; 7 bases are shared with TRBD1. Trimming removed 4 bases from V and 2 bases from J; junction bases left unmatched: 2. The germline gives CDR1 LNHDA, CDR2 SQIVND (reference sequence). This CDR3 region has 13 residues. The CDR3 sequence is CASSRQGAYEQYF. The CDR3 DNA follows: TGTGCCAGTAGTAGACAGGGCGCCTACGAGCAGTACTTC.

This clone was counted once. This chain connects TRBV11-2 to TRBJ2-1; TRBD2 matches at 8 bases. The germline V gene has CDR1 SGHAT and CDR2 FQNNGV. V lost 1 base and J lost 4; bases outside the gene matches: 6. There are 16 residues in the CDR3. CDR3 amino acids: CASSLGVAGPYNEQFF. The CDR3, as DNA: TGTGCCAGCAGCTTAGGGGTAGCGGGGCCTTACAATGAGCAGTTCTTC.

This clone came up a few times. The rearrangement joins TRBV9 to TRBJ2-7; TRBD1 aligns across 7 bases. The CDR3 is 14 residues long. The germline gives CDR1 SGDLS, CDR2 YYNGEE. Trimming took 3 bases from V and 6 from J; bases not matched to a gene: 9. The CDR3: CASSDKTGKGEQYF. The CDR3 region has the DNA TGTGCCAGCAGCGACAAGACAGGGAAGGGCGAGCAGTACTTC.

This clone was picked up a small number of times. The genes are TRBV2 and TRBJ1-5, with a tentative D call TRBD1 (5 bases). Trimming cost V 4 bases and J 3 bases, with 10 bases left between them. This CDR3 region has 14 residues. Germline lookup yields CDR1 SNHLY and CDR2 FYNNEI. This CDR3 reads CASSAQGLNQPQHF. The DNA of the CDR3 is TGTGCCAGCAGTGCGCAGGGTCTCAATCAGCCCCAGCATTTT.

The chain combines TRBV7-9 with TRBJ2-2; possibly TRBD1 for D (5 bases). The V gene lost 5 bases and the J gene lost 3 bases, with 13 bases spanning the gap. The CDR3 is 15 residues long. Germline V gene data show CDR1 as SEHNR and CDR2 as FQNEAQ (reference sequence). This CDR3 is CASSLQGSYTGELFF. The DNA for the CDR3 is TGTGCCAGCAGCCTCCAGGGATCGTACACCGGGGAGCTGTTTTTT.

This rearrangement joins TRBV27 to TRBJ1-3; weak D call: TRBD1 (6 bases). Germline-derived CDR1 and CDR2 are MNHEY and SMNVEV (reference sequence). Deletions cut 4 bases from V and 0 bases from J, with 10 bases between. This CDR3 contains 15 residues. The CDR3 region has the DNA TGTGCCAGCAGTTCAAGGGGGGGCTCTGGAAACACCATATATTTT. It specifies CASSSRGGSGNTIYF.

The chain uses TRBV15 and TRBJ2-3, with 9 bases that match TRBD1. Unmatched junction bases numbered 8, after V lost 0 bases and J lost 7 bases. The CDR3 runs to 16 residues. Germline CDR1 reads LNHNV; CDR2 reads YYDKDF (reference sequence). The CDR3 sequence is CATSRDPMTGGHTQYF. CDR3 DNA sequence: TGTGCCACCAGCAGAGATCCTATGACAGGGGGGCATACGCAGTATTTT.

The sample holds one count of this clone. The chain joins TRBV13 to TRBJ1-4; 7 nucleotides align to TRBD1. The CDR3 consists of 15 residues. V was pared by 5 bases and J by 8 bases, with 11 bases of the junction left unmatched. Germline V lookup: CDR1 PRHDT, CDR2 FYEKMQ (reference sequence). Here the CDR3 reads CASSARDRVEEKLFF. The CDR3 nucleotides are TGTGCCAGCAGCGCACGAGACAGGGTGGAAGAAAAACTGTTTTTT. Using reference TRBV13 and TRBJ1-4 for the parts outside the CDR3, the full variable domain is AAGVIQSPRHLIKEKRETATLKCYPIPRHDTVYWYQQGPGQDPQFLISFYEKMQSDKGSIPDRFSAQQFSDYHSELNMSSLELGDSALYFCASSARDRVEEKLFFGSGTQLSVL.

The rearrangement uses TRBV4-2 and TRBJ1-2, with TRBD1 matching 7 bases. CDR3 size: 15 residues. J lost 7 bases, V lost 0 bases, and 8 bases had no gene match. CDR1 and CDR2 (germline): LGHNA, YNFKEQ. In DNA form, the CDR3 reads TGTGCCAGCAGCCAAGATCCCGGAGGGGGCGCTGGCTACACCTTC. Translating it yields CASSQDPGGGAGYTF.

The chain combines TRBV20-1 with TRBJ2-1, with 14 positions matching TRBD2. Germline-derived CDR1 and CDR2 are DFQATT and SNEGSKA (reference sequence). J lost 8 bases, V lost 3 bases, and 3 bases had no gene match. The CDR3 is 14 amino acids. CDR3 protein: CSASGTSGSYEQFF. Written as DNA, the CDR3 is TGCAGTGCTAGTGGGACTAGCGGGAGCTATGAGCAGTTCTTC.

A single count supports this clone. CDR3 in amino acids: CASSVVRTGELFF. The DNA for the CDR3 is TGTGCCAGCAGCGTAGTGCGCACCGGGGAGCTGTTTTTT. V is TRBV9 and J is TRBJ2-2; the D is unclear. The CDR3 runs to 13 residues. Germline-derived CDR1 and CDR2 are SGDLS and YYNGEE. Between the trimmed V and J ends, which lost 0 bases and 4 bases, there was a span of 4 bases.

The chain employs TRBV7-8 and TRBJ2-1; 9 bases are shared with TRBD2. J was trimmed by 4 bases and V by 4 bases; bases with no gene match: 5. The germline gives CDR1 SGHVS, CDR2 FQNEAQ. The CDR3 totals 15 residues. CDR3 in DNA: TGTGCCAGCAGCTCCAAGCGGGGGGCTTACAATGAGCAGTTCTTC. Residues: CASSSKRGAYNEQFF.

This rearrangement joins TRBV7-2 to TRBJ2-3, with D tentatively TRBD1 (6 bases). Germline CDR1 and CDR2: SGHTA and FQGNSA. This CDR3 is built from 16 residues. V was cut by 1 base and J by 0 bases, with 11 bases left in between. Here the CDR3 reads CASSLVGGVSTDTQYF. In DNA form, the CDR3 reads TGTGCCAGCAGCTTAGTTGGGGGCGTTAGCACAGATACGCAGTATTTT.

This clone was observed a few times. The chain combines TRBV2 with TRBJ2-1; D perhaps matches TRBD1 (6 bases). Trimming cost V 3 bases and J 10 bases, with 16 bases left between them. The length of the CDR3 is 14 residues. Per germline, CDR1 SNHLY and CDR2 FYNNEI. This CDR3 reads CASSDARGWLEQFF. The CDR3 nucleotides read TGTGCCAGCAGTGATGCCAGGGGTTGGTTGGAGCAGTTCTTC.

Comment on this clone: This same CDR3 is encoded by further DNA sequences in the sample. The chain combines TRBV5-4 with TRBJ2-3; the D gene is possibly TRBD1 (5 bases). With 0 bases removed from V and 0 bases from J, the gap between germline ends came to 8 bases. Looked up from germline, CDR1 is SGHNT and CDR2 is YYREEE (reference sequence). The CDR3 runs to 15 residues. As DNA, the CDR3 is TGTGCCAGCAGCTTGGCTGGGGCCAGCACAGATACGCAGTATTTT. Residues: CASSLAGASTDTQYF.

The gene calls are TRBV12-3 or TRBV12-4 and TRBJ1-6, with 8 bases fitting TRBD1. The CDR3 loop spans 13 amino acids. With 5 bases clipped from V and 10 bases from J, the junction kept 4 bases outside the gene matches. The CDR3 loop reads CASSRSGGSPLHF. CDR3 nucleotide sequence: TGTGCCAGCAGTCGCTCAGGGGGCTCACCCCTCCACTTT.

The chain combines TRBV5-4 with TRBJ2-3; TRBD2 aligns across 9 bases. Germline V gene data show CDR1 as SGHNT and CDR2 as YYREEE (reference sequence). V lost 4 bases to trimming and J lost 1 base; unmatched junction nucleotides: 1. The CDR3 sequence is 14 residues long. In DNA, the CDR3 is TGTGCCAGCAGCCGGACTAGCGGCACAGATACGCAGTATTTT. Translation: CASSRTSGTDTQYF.

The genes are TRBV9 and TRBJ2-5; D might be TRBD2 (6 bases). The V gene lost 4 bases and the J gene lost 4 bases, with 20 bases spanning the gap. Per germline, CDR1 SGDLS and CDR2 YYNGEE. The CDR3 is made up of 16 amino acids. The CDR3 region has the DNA TGTGCCAGCAGCCCTGGCGGGGTCTCAAAAGGAGAGACCCAGTACTTC. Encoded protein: CASSPGGVSKGETQYF. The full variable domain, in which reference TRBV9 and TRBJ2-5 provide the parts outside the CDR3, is DSGVTQTPKHLITATGQRVTLRCSPRSGDLSVYWYQQSLDQGLQFLIQYYNGEERAKGNILERFSAQQFPDLHSELNLSSLELGDSALYFCASSPGGVSKGETQYFGPGTRLLVL.

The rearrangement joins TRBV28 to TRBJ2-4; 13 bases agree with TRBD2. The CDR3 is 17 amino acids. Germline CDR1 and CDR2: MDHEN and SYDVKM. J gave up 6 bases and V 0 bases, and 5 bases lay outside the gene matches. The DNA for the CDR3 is TGTGCCAGCAGTTTATGGCGGACTAGCGGGGGCAGAAACATTCAGTACTTC. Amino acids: CASSLWRTSGGRNIQYF.

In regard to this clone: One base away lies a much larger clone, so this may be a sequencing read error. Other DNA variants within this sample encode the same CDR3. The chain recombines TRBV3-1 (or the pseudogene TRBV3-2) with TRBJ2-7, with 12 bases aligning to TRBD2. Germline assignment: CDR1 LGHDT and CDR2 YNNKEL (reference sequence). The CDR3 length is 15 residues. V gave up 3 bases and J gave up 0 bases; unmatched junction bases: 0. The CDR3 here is CASSQGLAGSYEQYF. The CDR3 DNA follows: TGTGCCAGCAGCCAGGGACTAGCGGGCTCCTACGAGCAGTACTTC.

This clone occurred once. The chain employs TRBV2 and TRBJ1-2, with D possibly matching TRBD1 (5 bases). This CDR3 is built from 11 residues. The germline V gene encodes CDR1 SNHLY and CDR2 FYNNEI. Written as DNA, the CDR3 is TGTACCGGAGGGGATGGCTATGGCTACACCTTC. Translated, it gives CTGGDGYGYTF.

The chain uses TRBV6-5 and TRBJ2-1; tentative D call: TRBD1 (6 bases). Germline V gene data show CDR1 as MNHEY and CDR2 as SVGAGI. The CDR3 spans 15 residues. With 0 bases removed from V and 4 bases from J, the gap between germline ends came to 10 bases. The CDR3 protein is CASSYSTGEYNEQFF. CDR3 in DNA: TGTGCCAGCAGTTACTCGACAGGAGAGTACAATGAGCAGTTCTTC.

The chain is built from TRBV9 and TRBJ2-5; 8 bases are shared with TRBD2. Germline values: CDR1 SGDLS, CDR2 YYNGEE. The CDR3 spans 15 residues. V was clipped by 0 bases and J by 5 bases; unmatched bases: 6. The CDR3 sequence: CASSVDAGGWETQYF. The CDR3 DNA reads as TGTGCCAGCAGCGTAGATGCGGGGGGCTGGGAGACCCAGTACTTC. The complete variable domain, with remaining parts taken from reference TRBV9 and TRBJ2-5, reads DSGVTQTPKHLITATGQRVTLRCSPRSGDLSVYWYQQSLDQGLQFLIQYYNGEERAKGNILERFSAQQFPDLHSELNLSSLELGDSALYFCASSVDAGGWETQYFGPGTRLLVL.

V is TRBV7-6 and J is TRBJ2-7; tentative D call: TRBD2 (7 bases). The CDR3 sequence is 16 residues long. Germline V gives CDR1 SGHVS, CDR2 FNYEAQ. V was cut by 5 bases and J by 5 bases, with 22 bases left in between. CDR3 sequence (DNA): TGTGCCAGCAGCCCACAAGCTGGGGGCAGCGGGGACGAGCAGTACTTC. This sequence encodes CASSPQAGGSGDEQYF.